This TCR beta chain was identified during a study of blood T cell repertoires in COVID-19 (TCRdb year 2020). Background on the whole study: Collaborator samples came from the United States, Italy and Spain and covered acute and convalescent phases of COVID-19. The prospective study material was composed of cDNA or gDNA derived from T cells, B-cell-depleted T cells, or PBMCs. Where HLA class I and class II types were available, the types were taken from metadata supplied by the sample provider, not from assay-based typing. The repertoires were made available in a free public database intended to serve as a resource for research on the immune response to SARS-CoV-2. The dataset comprised deeply sampled blood TCRbeta repertoires from subjects exposed to, actively infected with, or recovered from COVID-19. Samples came from the ongoing ImmuneRACE study (first 160 participants) plus 1,254 subjects from 6 global collaborators. A de-identified subject ID, COVID-19 status, age in years and sex were almost always included in the sample metadata. What the authors observed across the whole study: Clinical and demographic metadata were provided uncurated, with the amount varying by source and participant.

Comments on this clone: Its antigen is unknown. No base quality information exists; no much larger clone differs at one position.

At one collaborating source in Seattle, patients were enrolled during active infection and were followed longitudinally through the course of disease. Each collaborating institution followed its own protocols to collect whole blood in K2EDTA tubes. For TCRbeta analysis, collaborators shipped samples in one of three forms: frozen whole blood, isolated PBMCs, or DNA extracted from either of those sample types. The immunoSEQ Assay, a bias-controlled multiplex PCR, was used to amplify TCRbeta CDR3 regions from genomic DNA. Per the authors' processing: The number of nucleated cells in each sample was estimated by amplification of reference gene primers within the assay. To quantify the absolute abundance of each unique TCRbeta CDR3 rearrangement, sequence reads were collapsed and filtered. Productive Simpson clonality was computed per sample as the square root of Simpson's diversity index over productive rearrangements. Entries here come from immuneACCESS through TCRdb and include only in-frame sequences with V and J called. Some clones fail to appear in such tables; in the studies checked, an unresolved V gene covers under half of the shortfall, and the cause of the remainder is unknown. Clonal size and the V and J genes are those of that table, whereas D and trimming came from the DNA. The sample table contains under 50,000 clones; only one count was recorded for 85% to 95% of them. Roughly 1% of the sample lies in the top ten.

V is trimmed back by 6 bases and J by 2 bases, and the junction contains 6 bases that no gene match accounts for. The CDR3 numbers 15 residues from cysteine through phenylalanine. The entry retains the CDR3 DNA only, 45 bases that are in frame from base 1. From the germline V gene, CDR1 is SGHRS and CDR2 is YFSETQ. This sequence originates from a man aged 60-69 years with COVID-19, enrolled during active disease. The rearrangement combines TRBV5-1 with TRBJ2-2, with 8 middle bases fitting TRBD1. Material: peripheral blood. The encoded CDR3 is CASTVDRANTGELFF. The DNA reads TGCGCCAGCACCGTGGACAGGGCTAACACCGGGGAGCTGTTTTTT.